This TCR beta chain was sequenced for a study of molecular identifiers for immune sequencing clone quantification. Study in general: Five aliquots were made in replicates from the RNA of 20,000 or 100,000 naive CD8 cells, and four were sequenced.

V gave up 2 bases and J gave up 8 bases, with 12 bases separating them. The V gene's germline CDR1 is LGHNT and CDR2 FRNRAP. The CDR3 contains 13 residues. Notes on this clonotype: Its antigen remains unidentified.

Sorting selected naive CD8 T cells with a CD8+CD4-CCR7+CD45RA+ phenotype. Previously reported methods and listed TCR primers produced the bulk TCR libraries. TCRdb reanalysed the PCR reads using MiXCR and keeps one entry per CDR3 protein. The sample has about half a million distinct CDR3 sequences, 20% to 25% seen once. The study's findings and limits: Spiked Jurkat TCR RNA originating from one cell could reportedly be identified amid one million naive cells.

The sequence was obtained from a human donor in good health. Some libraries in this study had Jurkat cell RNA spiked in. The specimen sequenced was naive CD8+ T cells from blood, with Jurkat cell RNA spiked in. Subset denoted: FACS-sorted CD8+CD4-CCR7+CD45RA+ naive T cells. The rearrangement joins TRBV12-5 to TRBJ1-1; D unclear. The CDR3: CASGLPPSAEAFF. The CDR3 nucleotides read TGTGCTAGTGGTTTGCCCCCGTCCGCCGAAGCTTTCTTT.